This T cell receptor (beta chain) was found in a study of shared clonotypes between healthy human individuals (TCRdb year 2020). Context from the whole study: The cohort comprised two women and a few men aged 18 to 49 years. To increase sequencing depth and limit assay-specific biases, TCR repertoire library preparation and sequencing were carried out by different laboratories using diverse techniques. To estimate repertoire size and how much clonotypes are shared between individuals, the study performed deep sequencing of blood TCR repertoires from five healthy adults. Between about 0.8 and 9.5 billion PBMCs per donor were obtained by leukapheresis. Per donor, three plates each were used for CD4 naive and CD4 memory, two for CD8 naive, and one for CD8 memory.

Remarks on this clone: The clone's antigen remains unknown. No quality values exist for individual bases; no much larger clone is one base distant.

CD8 naive samples were obtained by positive selection for CCR7 among CD45RO-negative cells, yielding a CD45RA+CCR7+ population from which TemRA cells were excluded. Donors were healthy HIV-negative adults with no recently reported acute infections or vaccinations. Every donor was a Caucasian adult residing in Nashville, Tennessee, USA. Blood was collected by leukapheresis, and PBMCs were isolated by Ficoll-Histopaque density gradient centrifugation and then cryopreserved in liquid nitrogen vapor phase. Purity and quantity of every magnetically sorted T cell population were checked by analytical flow cytometry. From each sorted fraction, genomic DNA was isolated and quantified by UV absorbance on a Nanodrop 2000c. The study at large found these results: The genetic and exposure-history diversity represented was limited by the small number of donors. Sampling was limited to blood, and TCR repertoires in tissue likely differ from TCR repertoires in blood. Across a few donors, around 5% of naive CD4, around 3.3% of naive CD8, 2.3% of memory CD4, and about 0.44% of memory CD8 clonotypes were shared. Compared with non-shared clonotypes, the clonotypes found in all four sorted-subset donors had higher generation probabilities. Pairwise subsampling led to the expectation that sequencing depth would affect the degree of clonotype sharing among donors. Incomplete sequencing was indicated by rarefaction of sorted-subset datasets, despite the large sequencing depth. Naive subsets generally had larger estimated clonotype richness than memory subsets.

Using the deep immunoSEQ assay, TCR CDR3 regions were amplified from genomic DNA by multiplex PCR. Extracted genomic DNA from each cell subset was distributed evenly across all wells of several immunoSEQ 96-well plates, and each plate was treated as a replicate. For sorted subsets, approximately 210 ng genomic DNA, equal to 30,000 to 35,000 T cell genomes, was loaded into each replicate PCR. Purified libraries were quantified with a Qubit 3.0 fluorometer, sized on a Bioanalyzer 2100, and re-quantified with the KAPA Library Quantification kit. A separate single-read 150-cycle Illumina NextSeq 550 flow cell was used to sequence each immunoSEQ 96-well plate. The authors' pipeline ran thus. Because only junctional sequences without quality scores were contained in the immunoSEQ output, filtering matching that applied to full-length reads could not be performed. To assign V/J genes and CDR3, sequences were annotated using PyIR, a Python wrapper for IgBLAST v1.9, with IMGT germline references. Any read was removed if the V/J assignment was weak (E-value above 1e-6), the CDR3 was missing, or the read contained stop codons, out-of-frame junctions, or ambiguous translated residues. V3J clonotypes were defined by identical inferred V gene, J gene, and CDR3 amino acid sequence. The percentage overlap between two repertoires was calculated by dividing the number of shared unique clonotypes by the size of the smaller repertoire. Repertoire richness was assessed with RTK rarefaction, the Chao1 estimator, and Recon v2.1 estimates of unobserved clonotypes. OLGA was used to compute generation probabilities for all TCRbeta clonotypes that the gDNA method yielded from a few donors. Drawn from immuneACCESS, this table holds only the in-frame rearrangements with V and J called that TCRdb kept. Clones are partly lost; checked studies trace under half to an unresolved V gene and leave the rest unexplained. V and J calls and clone size are copied from that table; D and trimming were computed from the DNA. The sample records around 1,900,000 clones, roughly 93% of which are singletons. Together, the top ten hold over 1.5% of the sample.

The source material was naive CD8+ T cells from PBMCs. This specimen's cell subset or site label, per the study, means: CD45RA+CCR7+. The receptor was derived from a man younger than 30 in good health. Some clones in this sample may be carry-over from other donors' samples.

For the CDR3, the sequence is CASSLEYGDYEQYF. The base sequence is TGTGCCAGCAGCTTAGAATACGGAGACTACGAGCAGTACTTC. The chain is assembled from TRBV7-2 and TRBJ2-7, with no confident D gene call. A distance of 10 bases separates the germline ends of V and J, which lose 1 base and 3 bases respectively. There are 14 amino acids in the CDR3, from cysteine to phenylalanine inclusive. Only the CDR3 portion is preserved as DNA: 42 bases, with reading frame beginning at the first base. Taken from the germline V gene, the CDR1 and CDR2 loops are SGHTA and FQGNSA.